The T cell receptor beta chain under discussion was sequenced for a study of OX40 agonist ivuxolimab in advanced cancers. Across the whole study: Ivuxolimab, which is an agonistic anti-OX40 (CD134) antibody, was administered to the patients.

As concerns this clone: Its specificity is not known.

Overall study results and limits: The authors also found low normalized T-cell clonal expansion in some nonresponders.

V gave up 9 bases and J gave up 6 bases; unmatched junction bases: 11. The CDR3 totals 15 residues. CDR1 is PRHDT and CDR2 is FYEKMQ in the germline V gene (reference sequence). TCRdb's table, derived via immunoSEQ multiplex PCR, lists solely in-frame clones and lacks some. This sample carries 65,000 to 85,000 clones, about nine tenths of them seen once, and the ten largest clones take around 1.9%. The sample here was CD4+ or CD8+ T cells sorted from blood, taken in a trial of the OX40 agonist ivuxolimab. The TCR sequence derives from an adult with an advanced solid tumor such as melanoma, head and neck, liver or kidney cancer. This chain connects TRBV13 to TRBJ2-2; 9 nucleotides line up with TRBD2. Here the CDR3 reads CASFDPAGGPGELFF. CDR3 in DNA: TGTGCCAGTTTTGACCCAGCGGGAGGTCCCGGGGAGCTGTTTTTT.